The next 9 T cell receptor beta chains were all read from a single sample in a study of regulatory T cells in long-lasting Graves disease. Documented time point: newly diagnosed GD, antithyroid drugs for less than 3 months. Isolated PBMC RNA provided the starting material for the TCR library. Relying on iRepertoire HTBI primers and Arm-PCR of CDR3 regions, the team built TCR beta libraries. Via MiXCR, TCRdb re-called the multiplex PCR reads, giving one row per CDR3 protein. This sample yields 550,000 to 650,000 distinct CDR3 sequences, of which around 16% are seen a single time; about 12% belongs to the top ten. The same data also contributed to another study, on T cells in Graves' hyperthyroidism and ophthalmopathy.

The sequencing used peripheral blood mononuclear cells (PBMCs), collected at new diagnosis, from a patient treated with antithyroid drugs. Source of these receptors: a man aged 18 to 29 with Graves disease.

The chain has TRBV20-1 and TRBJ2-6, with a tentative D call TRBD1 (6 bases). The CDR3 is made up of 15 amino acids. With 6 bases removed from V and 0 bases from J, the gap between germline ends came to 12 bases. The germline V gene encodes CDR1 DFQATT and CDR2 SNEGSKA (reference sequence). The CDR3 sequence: CSARTASSGANVLTF. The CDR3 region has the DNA TGCAGTGCCCGGACAGCTAGCTCTGGGGCCAACGTCCTGACTTTC.

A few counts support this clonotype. The CDR3 DNA reads as TGTGCCAGCTCACCAGGCAGGGAGGACGAGCAGTACTTC. Protein sequence: CASSPGREDEQYF. This sequence joins TRBV18 and TRBJ2-7, with D possibly matching TRBD2 (6 bases). CDR1 KGHSH and CDR2 LQKENI come from the germline V gene. V lost 2 bases, J lost 5 bases, and 10 bases lay in between. This CDR3 contains 13 residues.

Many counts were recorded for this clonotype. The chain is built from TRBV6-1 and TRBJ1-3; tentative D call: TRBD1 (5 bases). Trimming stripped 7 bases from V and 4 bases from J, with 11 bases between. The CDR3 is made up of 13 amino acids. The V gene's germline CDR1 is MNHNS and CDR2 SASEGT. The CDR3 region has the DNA TGTGCCAGCACTTGGGGCGCAGGAAACACCATATATTTT. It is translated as CASTWGAGNTIYF.

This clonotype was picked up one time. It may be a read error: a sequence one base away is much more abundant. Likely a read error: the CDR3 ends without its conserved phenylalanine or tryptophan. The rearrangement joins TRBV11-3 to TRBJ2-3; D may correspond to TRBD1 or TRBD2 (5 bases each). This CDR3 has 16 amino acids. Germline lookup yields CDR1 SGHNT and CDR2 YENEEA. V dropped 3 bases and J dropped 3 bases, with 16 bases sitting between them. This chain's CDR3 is CASSLGEWVDTDTQYY. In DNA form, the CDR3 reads TGTGCCAGCAGCTTGGGGGAATGGGTGGATACAGATACGCAGTATTAT.

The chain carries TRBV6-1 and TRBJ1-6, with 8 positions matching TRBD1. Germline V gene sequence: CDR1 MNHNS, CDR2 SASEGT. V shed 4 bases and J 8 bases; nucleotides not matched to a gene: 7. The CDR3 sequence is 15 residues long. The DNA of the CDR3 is TGTGCCAGCAGTGTCTCAGGGGGCTCTTATTCACCCCTCCACTTT. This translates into CASSVSGGSYSPLHF.

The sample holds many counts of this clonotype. CDR3 nucleotide sequence: TGTGCCAGCAGCCTTGCGCAGCCGGAGGAGACCCAGTACTTC. This gives the protein CASSLAQPEETQYF. The J gene is TRBJ2-5, the V gene TRBV12-3 or TRBV12-4; D gene unclear. Trimming removed 6 bases from V and 5 bases from J, with 16 bases in between. The CDR3 spans 14 residues.

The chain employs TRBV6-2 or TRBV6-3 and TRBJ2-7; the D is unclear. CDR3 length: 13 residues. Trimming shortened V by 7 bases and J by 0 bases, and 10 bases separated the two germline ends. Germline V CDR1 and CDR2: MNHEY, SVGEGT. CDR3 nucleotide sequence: TGTGCCAGCATGGTCAGGAGCTCCTACGAGCAGTACTTC. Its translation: CASMVRSSYEQYF.

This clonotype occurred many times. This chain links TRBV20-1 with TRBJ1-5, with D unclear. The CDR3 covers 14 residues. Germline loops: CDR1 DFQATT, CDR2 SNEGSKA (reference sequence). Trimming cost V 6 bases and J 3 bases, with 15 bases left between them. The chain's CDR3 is CSATSYRANQPQHF. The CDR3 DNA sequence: TGCAGTGCCACGTCTTACAGAGCCAATCAGCCCCAGCATTTT.

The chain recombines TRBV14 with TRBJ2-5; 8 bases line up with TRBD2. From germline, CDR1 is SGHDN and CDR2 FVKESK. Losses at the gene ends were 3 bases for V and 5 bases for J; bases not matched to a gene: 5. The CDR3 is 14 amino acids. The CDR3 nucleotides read TGTGCCAGCAGCCACCCTAGCGGGCGTGAGACCCAGTACTTC. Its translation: CASSHPSGRETQYF. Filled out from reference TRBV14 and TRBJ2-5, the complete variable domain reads EAGVTQFPSHSVIEKGQTVTLRCDPISGHDNLYWYRRVMGKEIKFLLHFVKESKQDESGMPNNRFLAERTGGTYSTLKVQPAELEDSGVYFCASSHPSGRETQYFGPGTRLLVL.